The source of this T cell receptor beta chain is a study of blood T cell repertoires in COVID-19. Whole-study context: The analysed material was cDNA or gDNA that came from T cells, B-cell-depleted T cells, or PBMCs.

In the study's own analysis: Reference gene primer amplification yielded estimated nucleated cell counts. Here immunoSEQ multiplex PCR was the method, and the copy in TCRdb shows in-frame clones only, minus some. D and trimming were read from the DNA, whereas the V and J calls and clone size are those reported in that table. The sample has under 85,000 clones, 83% seen once; the top ten hold 5.3%. V lost 3 bases and J lost 0, with 11 bases in between. The germline CDR1 and CDR2 sequences are LNHDA and SQIVND (reference sequence). The CDR3 length is 16 residues. The chain recombines TRBV19 with TRBJ1-4, with no clear D. The receptor was derived from a man in his fifties or sixties with active COVID-19. The sample comprised peripheral blood. CDR3 in DNA: TGTGCCAGTAGTATTATGGCACCTCCAACTAATGAAAAACTGTTTTTT. Amino acid sequence: CASSIMAPPTNEKLFF.